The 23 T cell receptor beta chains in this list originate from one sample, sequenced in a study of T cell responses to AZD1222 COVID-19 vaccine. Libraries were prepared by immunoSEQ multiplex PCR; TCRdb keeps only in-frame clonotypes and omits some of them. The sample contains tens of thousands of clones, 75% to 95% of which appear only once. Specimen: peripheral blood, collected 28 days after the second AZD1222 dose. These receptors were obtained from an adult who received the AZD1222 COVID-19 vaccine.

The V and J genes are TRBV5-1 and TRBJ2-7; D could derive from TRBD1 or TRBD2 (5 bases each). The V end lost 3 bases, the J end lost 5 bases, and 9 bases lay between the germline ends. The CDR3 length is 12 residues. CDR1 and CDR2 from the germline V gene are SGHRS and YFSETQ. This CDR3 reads CASSWVGDEQYF. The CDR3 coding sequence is TGCGCCAGCAGCTGGGTGGGGGACGAGCAGTACTTC.

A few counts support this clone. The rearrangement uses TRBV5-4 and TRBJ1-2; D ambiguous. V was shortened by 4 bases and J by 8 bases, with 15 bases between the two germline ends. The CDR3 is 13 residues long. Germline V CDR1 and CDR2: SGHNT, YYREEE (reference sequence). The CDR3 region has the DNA TGTGCCAGCAGCCCAACCCGGACTTGGGGCTACACCTTC. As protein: CASSPTRTWGYTF.

CDR3 protein: CASRSTGTYEQYF. CDR3 DNA sequence: TGTGCCAGCAGGTCAACAGGGACCTACGAGCAGTACTTC. The chain carries TRBV7-9 and TRBJ2-7; maybe TRBD1 (6 bases). There are 13 residues in the CDR3. Germline CDR1 reads SEHNR; CDR2 reads FQNEAQ (reference sequence). The V and J ends lost 6 bases and 2 bases respectively, with 11 bases between them.

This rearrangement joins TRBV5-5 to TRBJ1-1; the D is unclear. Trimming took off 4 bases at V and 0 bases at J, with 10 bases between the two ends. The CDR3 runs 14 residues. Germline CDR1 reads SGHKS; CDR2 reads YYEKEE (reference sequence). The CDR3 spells CASSKQTMNTEAFF. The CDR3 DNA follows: TGTGCCAGCAGCAAACAAACTATGAACACTGAAGCTTTCTTT.

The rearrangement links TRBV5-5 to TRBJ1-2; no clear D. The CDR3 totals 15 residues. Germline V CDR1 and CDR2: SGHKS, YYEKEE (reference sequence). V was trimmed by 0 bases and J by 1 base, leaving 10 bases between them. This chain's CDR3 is CASSLDPLINYGYTF. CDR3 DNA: TGTGCCAGCAGCTTGGACCCTTTGATTAACTATGGCTACACCTTC.

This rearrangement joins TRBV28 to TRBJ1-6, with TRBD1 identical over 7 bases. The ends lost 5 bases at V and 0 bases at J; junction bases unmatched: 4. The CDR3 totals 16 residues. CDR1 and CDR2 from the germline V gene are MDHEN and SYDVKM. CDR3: CASSDRASSYNSPLHF. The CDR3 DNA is TGTGCCAGCAGTGACAGGGCAAGCTCCTATAATTCACCCCTCCACTTT.

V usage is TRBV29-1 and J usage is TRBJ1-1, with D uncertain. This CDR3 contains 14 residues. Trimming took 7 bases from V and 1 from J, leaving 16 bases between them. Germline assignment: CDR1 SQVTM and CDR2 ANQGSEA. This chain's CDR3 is CSAPTTASNTEAFF. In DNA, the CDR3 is TGCAGCGCTCCAACGACGGCCTCGAACACTGAAGCTTTCTTT.

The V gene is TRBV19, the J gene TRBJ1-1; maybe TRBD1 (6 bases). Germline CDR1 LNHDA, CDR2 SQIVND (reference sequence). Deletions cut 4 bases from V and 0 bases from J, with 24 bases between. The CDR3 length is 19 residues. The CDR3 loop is CASSNHYRAMRQMNTEAFF. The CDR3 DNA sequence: TGTGCCAGTAGTAACCACTACAGGGCCATGCGTCAGATGAACACTGAAGCTTTCTTT.

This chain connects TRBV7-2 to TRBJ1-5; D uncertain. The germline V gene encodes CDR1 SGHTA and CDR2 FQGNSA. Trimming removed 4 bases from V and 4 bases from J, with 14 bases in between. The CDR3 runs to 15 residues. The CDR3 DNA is TGTGCCAGCAGCTATAGTAACAGCCTAAATCAGCCCCAGCATTTT. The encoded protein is CASSYSNSLNQPQHF. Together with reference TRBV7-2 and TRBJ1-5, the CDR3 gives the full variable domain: GAGVSQSPSNKVTEKGKDVELRCDPISGHTALYWYRQSLGQGLEFLIYFQGNSAPDKSGLPSDRFSAERTGGSVSTLTIQRTQQEDSAVYLCASSYSNSLNQPQHFGDGTRLSIL.

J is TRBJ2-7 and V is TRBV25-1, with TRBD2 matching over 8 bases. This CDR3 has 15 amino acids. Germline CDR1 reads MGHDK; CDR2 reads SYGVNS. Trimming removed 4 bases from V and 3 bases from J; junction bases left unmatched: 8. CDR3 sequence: CASSGSPAGGYEQYF. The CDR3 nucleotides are TGTGCCAGCAGTGGATCTCCGGCGGGGGGCTACGAGCAGTACTTC.

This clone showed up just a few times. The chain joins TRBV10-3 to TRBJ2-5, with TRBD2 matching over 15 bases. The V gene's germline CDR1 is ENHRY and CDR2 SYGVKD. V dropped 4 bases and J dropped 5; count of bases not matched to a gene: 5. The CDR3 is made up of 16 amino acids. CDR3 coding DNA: TGTGCCATCAGTGGGACTAGCGGGGGGGCTGACGAGACCCAGTACTTC. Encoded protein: CAISGTSGGADETQYF.

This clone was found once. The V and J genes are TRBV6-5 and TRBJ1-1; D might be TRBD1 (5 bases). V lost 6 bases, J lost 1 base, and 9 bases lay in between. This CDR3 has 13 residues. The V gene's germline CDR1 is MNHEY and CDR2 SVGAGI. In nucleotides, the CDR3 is TGTGCCAGCAGGCGGACACAGAACACTGAAGCTTTCTTT. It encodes CASRRTQNTEAFF.

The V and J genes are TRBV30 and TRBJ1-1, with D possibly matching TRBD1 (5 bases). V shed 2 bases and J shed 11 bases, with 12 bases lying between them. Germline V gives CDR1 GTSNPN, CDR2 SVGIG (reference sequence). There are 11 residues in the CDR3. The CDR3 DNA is TGTGCCTGGAGTCGACCGGGGCGGGCTTTCTTT. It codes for CAWSRPGRAFF. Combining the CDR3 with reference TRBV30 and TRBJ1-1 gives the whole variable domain SQTIHQWPATLVQPVGSPLSLECTVEGTSNPNLYWYRQAAGRGLQLLFYSVGIGQISSEVPQNLSASRPQDRQFILSSKKLLLSDSGFYLCAWSRPGRAFFGQGTRLTVV.

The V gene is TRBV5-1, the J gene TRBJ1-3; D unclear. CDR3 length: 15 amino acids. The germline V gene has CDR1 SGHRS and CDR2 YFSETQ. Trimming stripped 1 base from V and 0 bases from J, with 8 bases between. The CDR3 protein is CASSLYGDSGNTIYF. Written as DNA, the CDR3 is TGCGCCAGCAGCTTGTACGGGGACTCTGGAAACACCATATATTTT.

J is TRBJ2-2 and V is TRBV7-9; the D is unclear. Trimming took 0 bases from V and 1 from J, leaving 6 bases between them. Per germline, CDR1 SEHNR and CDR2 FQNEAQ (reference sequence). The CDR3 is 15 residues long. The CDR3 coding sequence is TGTGCCAGCAGCTTAGCCGGCCTGAACACCGGGGAGCTGTTTTTT. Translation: CASSLAGLNTGELFF.

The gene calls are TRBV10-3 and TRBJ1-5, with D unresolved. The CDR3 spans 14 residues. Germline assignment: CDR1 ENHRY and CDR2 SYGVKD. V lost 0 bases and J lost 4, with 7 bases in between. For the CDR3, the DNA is TGTGCCATCAGTGAGTCATGGGCGAATCAGCCCCAGCATTTT. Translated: CAISESWANQPQHF.

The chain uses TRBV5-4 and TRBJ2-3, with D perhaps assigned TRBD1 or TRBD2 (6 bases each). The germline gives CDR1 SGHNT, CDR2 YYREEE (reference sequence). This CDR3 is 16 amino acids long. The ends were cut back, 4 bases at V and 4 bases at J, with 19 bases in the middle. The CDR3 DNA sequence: TGTGCCAGCAGCCGGGGGCGGGACTGGCGAGCAGATACGCAGTATTTT. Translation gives CASSRGRDWRADTQYF.

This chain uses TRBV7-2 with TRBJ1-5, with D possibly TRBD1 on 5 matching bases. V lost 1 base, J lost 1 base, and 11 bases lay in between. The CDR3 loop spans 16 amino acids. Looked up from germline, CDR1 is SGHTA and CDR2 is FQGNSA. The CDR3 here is CASSLVGGGSNQPQHF. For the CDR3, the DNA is TGTGCCAGCAGCTTAGTTGGGGGGGGAAGCAATCAGCCCCAGCATTTT. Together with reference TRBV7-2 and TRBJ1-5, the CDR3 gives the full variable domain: GAGVSQSPSNKVTEKGKDVELRCDPISGHTALYWYRQSLGQGLEFLIYFQGNSAPDKSGLPSDRFSAERTGGSVSTLTIQRTQQEDSAVYLCASSLVGGGSNQPQHFGDGTRLSIL.

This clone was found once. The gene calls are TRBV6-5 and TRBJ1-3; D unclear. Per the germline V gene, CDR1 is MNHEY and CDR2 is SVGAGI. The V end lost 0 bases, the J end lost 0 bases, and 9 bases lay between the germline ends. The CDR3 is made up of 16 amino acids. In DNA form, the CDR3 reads TGTGCCAGCAGTTACTCTCCGAGTCTCTCTGGAAACACCATATATTTT. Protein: CASSYSPSLSGNTIYF.

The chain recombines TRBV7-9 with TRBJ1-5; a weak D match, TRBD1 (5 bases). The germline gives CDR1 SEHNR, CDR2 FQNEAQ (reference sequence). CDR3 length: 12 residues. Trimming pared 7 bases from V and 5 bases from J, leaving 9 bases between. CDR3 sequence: CASTTGDQPQHF. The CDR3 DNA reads TGTGCCAGCACCACGGGGGATCAGCCCCAGCATTTT.

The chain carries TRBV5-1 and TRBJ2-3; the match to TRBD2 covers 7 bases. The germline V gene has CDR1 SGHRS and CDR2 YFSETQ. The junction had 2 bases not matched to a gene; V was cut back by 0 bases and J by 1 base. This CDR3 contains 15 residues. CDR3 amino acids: CASSLGRGGTDTQYF. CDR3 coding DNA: TGCGCCAGCAGCTTGGGACGGGGGGGCACAGATACGCAGTATTTT.

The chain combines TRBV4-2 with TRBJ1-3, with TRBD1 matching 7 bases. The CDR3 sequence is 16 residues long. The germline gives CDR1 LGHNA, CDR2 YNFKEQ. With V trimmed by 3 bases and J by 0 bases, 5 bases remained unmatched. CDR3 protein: CASSQWDSVSGNTIYF. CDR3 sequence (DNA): TGTGCCAGCAGCCAGTGGGACAGCGTCTCTGGAAACACCATATATTTT.

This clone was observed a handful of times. CDR3 nucleotide sequence: TGTGCCTCCAACCTACAGGGGGCCCGGAACACTGAAGCTTTCTTT. Translation gives CASNLQGARNTEAFF. This sequence joins TRBV30 and TRBJ1-1, with 9 bases that match TRBD1. The CDR3 runs to 15 residues. The germline V gene has CDR1 GTSNPN and CDR2 SVGIG (reference sequence). Trimming took 7 bases from V and 1 from J; bases not matched to a gene: 10.